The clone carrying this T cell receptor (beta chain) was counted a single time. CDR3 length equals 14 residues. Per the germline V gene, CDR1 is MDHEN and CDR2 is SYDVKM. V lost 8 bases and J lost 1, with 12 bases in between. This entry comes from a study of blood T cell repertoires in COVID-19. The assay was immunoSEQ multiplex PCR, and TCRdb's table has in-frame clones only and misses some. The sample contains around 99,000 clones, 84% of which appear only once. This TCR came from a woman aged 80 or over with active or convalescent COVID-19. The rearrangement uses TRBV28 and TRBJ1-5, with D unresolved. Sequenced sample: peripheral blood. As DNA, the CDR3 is TGTGCCAGCTCCCGGGGAACCAGCAATCAGCCCCAGCATTTT. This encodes CASSRGTSNQPQHF.